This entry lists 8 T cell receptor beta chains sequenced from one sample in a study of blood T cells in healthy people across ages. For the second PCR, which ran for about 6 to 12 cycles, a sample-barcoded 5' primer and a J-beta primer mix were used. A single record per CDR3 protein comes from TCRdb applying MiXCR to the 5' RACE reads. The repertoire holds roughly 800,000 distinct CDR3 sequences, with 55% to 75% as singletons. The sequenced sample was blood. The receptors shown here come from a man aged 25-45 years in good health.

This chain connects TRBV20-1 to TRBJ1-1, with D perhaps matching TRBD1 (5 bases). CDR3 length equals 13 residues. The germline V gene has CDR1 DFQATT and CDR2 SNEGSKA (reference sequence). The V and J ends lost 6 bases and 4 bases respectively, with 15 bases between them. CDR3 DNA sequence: TGCAGTGCAAACCACAGGAGAGGCACTGAAGCTTTCTTT. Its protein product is CSANHRRGTEAFF.

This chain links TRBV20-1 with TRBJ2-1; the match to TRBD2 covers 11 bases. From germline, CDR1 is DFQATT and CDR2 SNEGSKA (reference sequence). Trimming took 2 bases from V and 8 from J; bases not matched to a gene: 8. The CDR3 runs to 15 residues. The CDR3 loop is CSARNILAGAYEQFF. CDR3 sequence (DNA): TGCAGTGCTAGAAACATACTAGCGGGGGCGTATGAGCAGTTCTTC.

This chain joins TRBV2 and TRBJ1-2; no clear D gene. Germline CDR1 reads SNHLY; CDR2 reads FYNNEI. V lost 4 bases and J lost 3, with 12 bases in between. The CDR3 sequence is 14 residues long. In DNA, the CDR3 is TGTGCCAGCAGTGGGGATCCCGGGGACTATGGCTACACCTTC. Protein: CASSGDPGDYGYTF. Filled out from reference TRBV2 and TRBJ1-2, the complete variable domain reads EPEVTQTPSHQVTQMGQEVILRCVPISNHLYFYWYRQILGQKVEFLVSFYNNEISEKSEIFDDQFSVERPDGSNFTLKIRSTKLEDSAMYFCASSGDPGDYGYTFGSGTRLTVV.

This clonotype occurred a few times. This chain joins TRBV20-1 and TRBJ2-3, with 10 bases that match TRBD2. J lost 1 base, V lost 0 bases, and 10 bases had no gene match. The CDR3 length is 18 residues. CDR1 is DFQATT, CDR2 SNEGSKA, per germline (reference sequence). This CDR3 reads CSARDQGGLAFGTDTQYF. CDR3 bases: TGCAGTGCTAGAGATCAGGGGGGACTAGCGTTCGGCACAGATACGCAGTATTTT.

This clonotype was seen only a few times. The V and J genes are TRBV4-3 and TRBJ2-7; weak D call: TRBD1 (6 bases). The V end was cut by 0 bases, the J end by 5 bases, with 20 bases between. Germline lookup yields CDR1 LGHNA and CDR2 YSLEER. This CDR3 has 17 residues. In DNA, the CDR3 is TGCGCCAGCAGCCAAGATTACTCAGGGGCCCCCTTGGACGAGCAGTACTTC. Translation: CASSQDYSGAPLDEQYF.

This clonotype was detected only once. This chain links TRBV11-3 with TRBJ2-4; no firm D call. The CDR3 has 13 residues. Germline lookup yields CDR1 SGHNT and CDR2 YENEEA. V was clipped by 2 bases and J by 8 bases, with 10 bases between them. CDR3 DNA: TGTGCCAGCAGCTTACAACCCGGTGACATTCAGTACTTC. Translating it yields CASSLQPGDIQYF.

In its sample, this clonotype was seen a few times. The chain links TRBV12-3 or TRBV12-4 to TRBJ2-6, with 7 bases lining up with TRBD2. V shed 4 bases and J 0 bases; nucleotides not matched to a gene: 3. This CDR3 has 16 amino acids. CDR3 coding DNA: TGTGCCAGCAGTTCCGGGACTACCTCTGGGGCCAACGTCCTGACTTTC. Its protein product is CASSSGTTSGANVLTF.

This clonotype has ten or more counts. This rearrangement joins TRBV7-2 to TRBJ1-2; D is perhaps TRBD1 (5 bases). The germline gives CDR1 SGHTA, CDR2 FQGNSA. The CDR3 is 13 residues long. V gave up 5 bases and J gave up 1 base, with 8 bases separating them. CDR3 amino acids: CASSVDNNYGYTF. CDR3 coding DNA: TGTGCCAGCAGCGTGGACAATAACTATGGCTACACCTTC.